This is a list of T cell receptor beta chains from one sample in a study of cytomegalovirus exposure and HLA in healthy donors. Here immunoSEQ multiplex PCR was the method, and the copy in TCRdb shows in-frame clones only, minus some. The table lists over 100,000 clones. Sequenced material: PBMCs. The receptors shown here come from a man younger than 40 in good health and CMV-seronegative. Both conserved end residues are part of each CDR3. A D gene is named only where the DNA matches it firmly.

>TRBJ2-1|TRBD2|TRBV29-1
TGCAGCGTTGGGGGGGGAGGGACTACGGTGAACAATGAGCAGTTCTTC
CSVGGGGTTVNNEQFF
>TRBJ2-2|TRBD1|TRBV4-1
TGCGCCAGCAGCCAAGGCGGCAGGGGGACCGGGGAGCTGTTTTTT
CASSQGGRGTGELFF
>TRBJ1-5|-|TRBV18
TGTGCCAGCTCACCCCCCGGGGGTCAGCCCCAGCATTTT
CASSPPGGQPQHF
>TRBJ2-1|TRBD1|TRBV15
TGTGCCACCAGCAGGGGACAGGGGGCAAATGAGCAGTTCTTC
CATSRGQGANEQFF
>TRBJ1-4|TRBD1|TRBV29-1
TGCAGCGCGGCGGACAGGGGTGGTGAAAAACTGTTTTTT
CSAADRGGEKLFF
>TRBJ2-7|TRBD2|TRBV6-5
TGTGCCAGCAGTTACTCGTCGGGGGGGCCCTACGAGCAGTACTTC
CASSYSSGGPYEQYF
>TRBJ2-7|-|TRBV6-6
TGTGCCAGCAGATTGGGCAGGTGGTCCTACGAGCAGTACTTC
CASRLGRWSYEQYF
>TRBJ2-2|TRBD2|TRBV30
TGTGCCTGGACTCCCCCGGGGGGGCTTAACACCGGGGAGCTGTTTTTT
CAWTPPGGLNTGELFF
>TRBJ2-3|-|TRBV25-1
TGTGCCAGCAGTGAATTGGGCAAGTACACAGATACGCAGTATTTT
CASSELGKYTDTQYF
>TRBJ1-3|TRBD1|TRBV7-2
TGTGCCAGCAGCCCTAGGACAGGGTTGCCTGGAAACACCATATATTTT
CASSPRTGLPGNTIYF
>TRBJ2-7|TRBD1|TRBV7-8
TGTGCCAGCAGCCAAGGGACAGGGTTCTCCTACGAGCAGTACTTC
CASSQGTGFSYEQYF
>TRBJ2-3|TRBD1|TRBV19
TGTGCCAGTAGTAGGGACAGGGGATGGGTGGATACGCAGTATTTT
CASSRDRGWVDTQYF
>TRBJ1-5|TRBD1|TRBV6-5
TGTGCCAGCAGTCCCGGGACAGGGGTGAATCAGCCCCAGCATTTT
CASSPGTGVNQPQHF
>TRBJ2-7|TRBD2|TRBV28
TGTGCCAGCAGGCCGGGGGGAGTCACCGCGTCCCGGCAGTACTTC
CASRPGGVTASRQYF
>TRBJ2-5|TRBD2|TRBV7-2
TGTGCCAGCAGCCCGGGGACTAGCGGGGGGCACCACTCCCAGTACTTC
CASSPGTSGGHHSQYF
>TRBJ1-2|TRBD1|TRBV6-1
TGTGCCAGCAGTGAGCGACAGGGAGCTAACTATGGCTACACCTTC
CASSERQGANYGYTF
>TRBJ1-2|TRBD1|TRBV13
TGTGCCAGCGGGGAAGGACAGGGCTATGGCTATGGCTACACCTTC
CASGEGQGYGYGYTF
>TRBJ1-6|-|TRBV19
TGTGCCAGGAGTACTCGACAGGAGAGATCACCCCTCCACTTT
CARSTRQERSPLHF
>TRBJ2-3|TRBD2|TRBV30
TGTGCCTTGGATAGGGGAGCGGGGGGGCGGCGCACAGATACGCAGTATTTT
CALDRGAGGRRTDTQYF
>TRBJ1-5|-|TRBV6-6
TGTGCCAGCAGTCTGGGGACGGGGGGCAATCAGCCCCAGCATTTT
CASSLGTGGNQPQHF
>TRBJ1-6|TRBD1|TRBV19
TGTGCCAGTAGGATGACGGACAGGGGGCAGGTGTCACCCCTCCACTTT
CASRMTDRGQVSPLHF
>TRBJ1-5|TRBD1|TRBV19
TGTGCCAGTATCGCAAATACAGGGGCCCATCAGCCCCAGCATTTT
CASIANTGAHQPQHF
>TRBJ1-6|-|TRBV5-1
TGCGCCAGCAGCTTGGCCGATTCGACAGACTATAATTCACCCCTCCACTTT
CASSLADSTDYNSPLHF